These 8 T cell receptor beta chains originate from one sample sequenced in a study of blood T cells in healthy people across ages (dated by TCRdb to between 2015 and 2017). Receptors were amplified or captured by 5' RACE. Sequencing took place on an Illumina HiSeq 2500. A second PCR of about 7 to 12 cycles was run with a J-beta primer mix and a sample-barcoded 5' primer. TCRdb ran its own pipeline on the public reads, namely fastp trimming at Q25 and MiXCR clone calling, and kept in-frame beta chains. Every distinct CDR3 protein forms one entry, paired with its most common genes and DNA. For this sample the table gives around 970,000 distinct CDR3 sequences, of which just over 50% were detected only once. The ten most abundant clones make up around 21% of the sample. Sequenced material: blood. These receptors all stem from a woman in her sixties or seventies in good health.

The count of this clonotype is one. The chain couples TRBV7-3 to TRBJ2-5; 7 nucleotides agree with TRBD2. The trim removed 6 bases at V and 4 bases at J, leaving 11 bases unmatched. This CDR3 is 15 amino acids long. CDR1 is SGHTA, CDR2 FQGTGA, per germline. CDR3 nucleotides: TGTGCCAGCAGTTGGTATGGCGGGAGAGGAGAGACCCAGTACTTC. Translated, it gives CASSWYGGRGETQYF.

The chain couples TRBV29-1 to TRBJ2-3; D is perhaps TRBD2 (5 bases). The length of the CDR3 is 11 residues. The V gene's germline CDR1 is SQVTM and CDR2 ANQGSEA. V was clipped by 6 bases and J by 8 bases, with 12 bases between them. In DNA, the CDR3 is TGCAGCGTCAGGAATGAGGGTACGCAGTATTTT. It specifies CSVRNEGTQYF.

A note on this clonotype: A much larger clone differs by one base, so this may be a read error. For the CDR3, the DNA is TGTGCCGGCAGTGGTGGGGCGGAAAATTCACCCCTCCACTTT. Protein: CAGSGGAENSPLHF. This sequence joins TRBV6-1 and TRBJ1-6; possibly TRBD1 for D (5 bases). The CDR3 contains 14 residues. Germline-derived CDR1 and CDR2 are MNHNS and SASEGT.

J is TRBJ2-7 and V is TRBV28; 8 positions match TRBD1. CDR1 MDHEN and CDR2 SYDVKM come from the germline V gene. V gave up 7 bases and J gave up 1 base; unmatched junction bases: 15. The CDR3 is 17 residues long. The CDR3 loop reads CASNRDRIGGGSYEQYF. CDR3 nucleotide sequence: TGTGCCAGCAACCGGGACAGGATCGGCGGAGGGTCCTACGAGCAGTACTTC.

This clonotype was picked up one time. The chain uses TRBV20-1 and TRBJ2-3; 7 bases are shared with TRBD2. Germline CDR1 and CDR2: DFQATT and SNEGSKA (reference sequence). The CDR3 is made up of 17 amino acids. V was pared by 0 bases and J by 3 bases, with 12 bases of the junction left unmatched. The CDR3 region is CSARELHGVGGTDTQYF. For the CDR3, the DNA is TGCAGTGCTAGAGAACTTCATGGGGTCGGGGGGACAGATACGCAGTATTTT.

The chain carries TRBV29-1 and TRBJ1-4; 8 bases are shared with TRBD1. J was trimmed by 7 bases and V by 3 bases; bases with no gene match: 7. Germline V gene sequence: CDR1 SQVTM, CDR2 ANQGSEA. The CDR3 totals 14 residues. As DNA, the CDR3 is TGCAGCGTTGACCGGACAGGGCTCAGTGAAAAACTGTTTTTT. Its translation: CSVDRTGLSEKLFF. The entire variable domain, with the rest obtained from reference TRBV29-1 and TRBJ1-4, is as follows: SAVISQKPSRDICQRGTSLTIQCQVDSQVTMMFWYRQQPGQSLTLIATANQGSEATYESGFVIDKFPISRPNLTFSTLTVSNMSPEDSSIYLCSVDRTGLSEKLFFGSGTQLSVL.

The chain uses TRBV3-1 and TRBJ2-7, with D uncertain. The CDR3 has 13 amino acids. V dropped 1 base and J dropped 2 bases, with 6 bases sitting between them. Germline loops: CDR1 LGHDT, CDR2 YNNKEL (reference sequence). CDR3 loop: CASSQAAAYEQYF. The CDR3 DNA is TGTGCCAGCAGCCAAGCCGCGGCCTACGAGCAGTACTTC.

This rearrangement joins TRBV5-1 to TRBJ2-1, with 9 bases aligning to TRBD2. The CDR3 is made up of 17 amino acids. In germline, CDR1 is SGHRS, CDR2 YFSETQ. V lost 1 base, J lost 4 bases, and 9 bases stayed unmatched. CDR3 bases: TGCGCCAGCAGCTTGAACGTGGGAGCGGGAGGATACAATGAGCAGTTCTTC. Protein: CASSLNVGAGGYNEQFF.